This T cell receptor (beta chain) came from a study of PD-1 and CTLA-4 blockade in melanoma (dated by TCRdb to about 2021). For the wider study: The study compared how PD-1 blockade and CTLA-4 blockade affected the melanoma-reactive CD8 T cell response in patients with melanoma.

Concerning this clone itself: Its antigen is not yet known. No much larger clonotype is one base removed from it; base qualities were not supplied.

Relative to germline, V is 2 bases shorter and J is 10 bases shorter, with 21 bases between their ends. The germline V gene gives CDR1 as SGDLS and CDR2 as YYNGEE. From the cysteine up to the phenylalanine, the CDR3 has a length of 15 residues. Just CDR3 DNA is preserved here, 45 bases in frame from base 1. The library was made by the immunoSEQ multiplex PCR assay. Entries here come from immuneACCESS through TCRdb and include only in-frame sequences with V and J called. Some clones fail to appear in such tables; in the studies checked, an unresolved V gene covers under half of the shortfall, and the cause of the remainder is unknown. Within this sample are 15,000 to 20,000 clones, with 60% to 75% of them counted one time only. The top ten hold 15% to 20% of the sample.

This chain joins TRBV9 to TRBJ1-1; the D gene is unclear. The source of this sequence is a human donor with melanoma. Sequenced material: CD8+ T cells from peripheral blood, taken before anti-PD-1 treatment. CDR3 loop: CASSVEGWASRGAFF. The DNA reads TGTGCCAGCAGCGTCGAGGGTTGGGCCTCCCGAGGAGCTTTCTTT. Here the CDR3 is joined to the reference TRBV9 and TRBJ1-1 genes, and the full variable domain is: DSGVTQTPKHLITATGQRVTLRCSPRSGDLSVYWYQQSLDQGLQFLIQYYNGEERAKGNILERFSAQQFPDLHSELNLSSLELGDSALYFCASSVEGWASRGAFFGQGTRLTVV.